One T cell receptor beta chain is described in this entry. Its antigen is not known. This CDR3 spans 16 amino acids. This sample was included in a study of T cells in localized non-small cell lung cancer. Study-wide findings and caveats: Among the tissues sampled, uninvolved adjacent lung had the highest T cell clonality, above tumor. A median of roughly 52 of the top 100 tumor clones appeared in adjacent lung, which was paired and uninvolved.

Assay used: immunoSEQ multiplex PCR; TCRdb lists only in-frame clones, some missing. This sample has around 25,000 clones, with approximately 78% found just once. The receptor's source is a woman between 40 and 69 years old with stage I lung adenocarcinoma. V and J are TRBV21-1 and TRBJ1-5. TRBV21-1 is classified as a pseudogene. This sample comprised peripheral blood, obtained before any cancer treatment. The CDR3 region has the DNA TGTGCCAGCAGCAAAGAGATATGGGAAGGAGGGCAGCCCCAGCATTTT. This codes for CASSKEIWEGGQPQHF.